This entry features one T cell receptor (beta chain) sequence. The repertoire was sequenced with immunoSEQ multiplex PCR; TCRdb's copy has only in-frame clones and lacks some. The top ten hold approximately 3.7% of the sample, which has more than 200,000 clones, 88% seen once. This sample is part of a study of blood T cell repertoires in COVID-19. The CDR3 is 12 amino acids. From germline, CDR1 is SQVTM and CDR2 ANQGSEA. V lost 8 bases and J lost 8; bases outside the gene matches: 9. This sequence joins TRBV29-1 and TRBJ2-1; 7 bases fit TRBD2. The sample comprised PBMCs or T cells enriched from blood (not recorded which). The receptor was derived from a woman in her twenties or thirties who had been exposed to COVID-19. CDR3 sequence (DNA): TGCAGCACCGGAGCGGGACTCTATGAGCAGTTCTTC. Its translation: CSTGAGLYEQFF.